Listed below are T cell receptor beta chains from one sample, sequenced in a study of OX40 agonist ivuxolimab in advanced cancers. This table comes from immunoSEQ multiplex PCR, and its TCRdb copy is limited to in-frame clones, with some not included. The table includes approximately 80,000 clones, 91% detected once. Sequenced here: CD4+ or CD8+ T cells sorted from blood, sampled in a trial of the OX40 agonist ivuxolimab. The receptors stem from an adult with an advanced solid tumor such as melanoma, head and neck, liver or kidney cancer. Both conserved end residues are part of each CDR3.

CAWSVGLAGPTDTQYF	TRBV30	TRBJ2-3
CASSHGQRGNQPQHF	TRBV28	TRBJ1-5
CASSETGPVGGDYGYTF	TRBV5-1	TRBJ1-2
CASSQGESGPSETQYF	TRBV4-3	TRBJ2-5
CASSQAPAGTSTDTQYF	TRBV4-3	TRBJ2-3
CASGRSGSNTEAFF	TRBV7-9	TRBJ1-1
CASSQGQGGYGYTF	TRBV4-3	TRBJ1-2
CASIRGRTGELFF	TRBV28	TRBJ2-2
CASRGTGLGYGYTF	TRBV2	TRBJ1-2
CASSPRVLKYPPGTGELFF	TRBV4-3	TRBJ2-2
CASSYGLAGHNEQFF	TRBV6-5	TRBJ2-1
CASKGGLNTQYF	TRBV6-5	TRBJ2-3
CASSRGAYNSPLHF	TRBV5-4	TRBJ1-6
CASSPRGTGELFF	TRBV9	TRBJ2-2
CASSYGQSVPPLHF	TRBV6-5	TRBJ1-6
CASSLWGGLFETQYF	TRBV11-2	TRBJ2-5
CASRKDSYNEQFF	TRBV6-5	TRBJ2-1
CASSLESDGPRTNYGYTF	TRBV7-6	TRBJ1-2
CASSSPNQETQYF	TRBV7-8	TRBJ2-5